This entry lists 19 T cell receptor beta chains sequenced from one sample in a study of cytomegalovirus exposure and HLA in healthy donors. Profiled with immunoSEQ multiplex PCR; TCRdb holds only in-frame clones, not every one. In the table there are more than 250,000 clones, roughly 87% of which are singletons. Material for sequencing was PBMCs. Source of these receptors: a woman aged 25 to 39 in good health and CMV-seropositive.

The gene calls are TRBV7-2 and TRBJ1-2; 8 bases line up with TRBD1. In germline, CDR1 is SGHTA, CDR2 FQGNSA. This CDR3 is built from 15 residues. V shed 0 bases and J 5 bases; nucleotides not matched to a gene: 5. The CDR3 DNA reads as TGTGCCAGCAGCTTAGCGGGTGGGACAGGTTATGGCTACACCTTC. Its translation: CASSLAGGTGYGYTF.

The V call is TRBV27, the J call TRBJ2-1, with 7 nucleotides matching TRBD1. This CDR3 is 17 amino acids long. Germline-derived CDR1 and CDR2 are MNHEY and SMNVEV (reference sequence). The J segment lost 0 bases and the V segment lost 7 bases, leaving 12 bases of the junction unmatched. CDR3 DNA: TGTGCCAGCAACCGGATGGGACAGCCCCGCTCCTACAATGAGCAGTTCTTC. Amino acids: CASNRMGQPRSYNEQFF.

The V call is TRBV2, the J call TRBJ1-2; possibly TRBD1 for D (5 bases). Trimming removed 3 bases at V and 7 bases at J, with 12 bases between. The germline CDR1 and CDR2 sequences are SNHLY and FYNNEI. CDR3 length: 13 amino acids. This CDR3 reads CASSDQGGGGYTF. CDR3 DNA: TGTGCCAGCAGTGACCAGGGCGGCGGTGGCTACACCTTC. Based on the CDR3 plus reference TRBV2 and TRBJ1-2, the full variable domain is EPEVTQTPSHQVTQMGQEVILRCVPISNHLYFYWYRQILGQKVEFLVSFYNNEISEKSEIFDDQFSVERPDGSNFTLKIRSTKLEDSAMYFCASSDQGGGGYTFGSGTRLTVV.

CDR3 sequence (DNA): TGTGCCAGCAGTGTCCTAGCGGGAGGGCCTAGCAATGAGCAGTTCTTC. Amino acids: CASSVLAGGPSNEQFF. The genes are TRBV2 and TRBJ2-1; 12 bases match TRBD2. J lost 6 bases, V lost 4 bases, and 7 bases had no gene match. This CDR3 has 16 residues. The germline V gene encodes CDR1 SNHLY and CDR2 FYNNEI.

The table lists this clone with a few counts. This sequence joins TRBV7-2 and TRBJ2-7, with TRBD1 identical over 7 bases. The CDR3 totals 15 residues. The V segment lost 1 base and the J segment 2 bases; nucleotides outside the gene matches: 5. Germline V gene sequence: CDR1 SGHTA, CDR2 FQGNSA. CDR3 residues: CASSLEAGGAYEQYF. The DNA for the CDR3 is TGTGCCAGCAGCTTAGAGGCAGGGGGAGCCTACGAGCAGTACTTC. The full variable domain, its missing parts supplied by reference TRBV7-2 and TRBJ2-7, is GAGVSQSPSNKVTEKGKDVELRCDPISGHTALYWYRQSLGQGLEFLIYFQGNSAPDKSGLPSDRFSAERTGGSVSTLTIQRTQQEDSAVYLCASSLEAGGAYEQYFGPGTRLTVT.

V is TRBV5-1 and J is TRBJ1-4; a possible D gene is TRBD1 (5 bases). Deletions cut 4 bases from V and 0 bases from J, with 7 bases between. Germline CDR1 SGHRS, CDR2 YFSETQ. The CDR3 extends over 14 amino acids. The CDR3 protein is CASSPGPTNEKLFF. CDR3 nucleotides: TGCGCCAGCAGCCCGGGACCAACTAATGAAAAACTGTTTTTT.

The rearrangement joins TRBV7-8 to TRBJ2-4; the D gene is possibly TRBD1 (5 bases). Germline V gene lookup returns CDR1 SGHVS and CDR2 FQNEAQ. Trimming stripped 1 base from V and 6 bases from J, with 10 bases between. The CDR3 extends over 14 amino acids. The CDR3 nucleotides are TGTGCCAGCAGCTTAGTAGGGCAGGGAAACATTCAGTACTTC. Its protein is CASSLVGQGNIQYF.

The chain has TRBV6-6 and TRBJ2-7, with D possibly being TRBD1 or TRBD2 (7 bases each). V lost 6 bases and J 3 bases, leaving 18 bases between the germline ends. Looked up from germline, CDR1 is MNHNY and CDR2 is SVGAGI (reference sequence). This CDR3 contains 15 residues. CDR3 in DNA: TGTGCCAGCAGCCCTCGACAGGGCGGGGGCTACGAGCAGTACTTC. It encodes CASSPRQGGGYEQYF.

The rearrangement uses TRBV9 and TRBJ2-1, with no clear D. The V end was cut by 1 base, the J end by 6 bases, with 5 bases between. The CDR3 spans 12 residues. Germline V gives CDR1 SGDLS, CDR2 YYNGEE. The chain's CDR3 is CASSVPRNEQFF. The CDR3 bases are TGTGCCAGCAGCGTACCCCGCAATGAGCAGTTCTTC.

The CDR3 loop reads CASSYAWLGEQYF. As DNA, the CDR3 is TGTGCCAGCAGTTACGCTTGGTTAGGGGAGCAGTACTTC. This chain connects TRBV6-5 to TRBJ2-7; D ambiguous. Germline V CDR1 and CDR2: MNHEY, SVGAGI. CDR3 length: 13 amino acids. The ends were cut back, 2 bases at V and 7 bases at J, with 12 bases in the middle.

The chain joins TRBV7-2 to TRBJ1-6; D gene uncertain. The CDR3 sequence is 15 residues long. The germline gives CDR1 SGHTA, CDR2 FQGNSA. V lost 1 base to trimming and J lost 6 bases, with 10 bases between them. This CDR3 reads CASSLGTWGNSPLHF. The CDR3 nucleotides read TGTGCCAGCAGCTTAGGGACCTGGGGTAATTCACCCCTCCACTTT. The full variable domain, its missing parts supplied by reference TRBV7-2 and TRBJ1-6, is GAGVSQSPSNKVTEKGKDVELRCDPISGHTALYWYRQSLGQGLEFLIYFQGNSAPDKSGLPSDRFSAERTGGSVSTLTIQRTQQEDSAVYLCASSLGTWGNSPLHFGNGTRLTVT.

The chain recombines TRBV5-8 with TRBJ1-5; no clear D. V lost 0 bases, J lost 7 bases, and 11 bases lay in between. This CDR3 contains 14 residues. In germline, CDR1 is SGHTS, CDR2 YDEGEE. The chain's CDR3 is CASSLGGFGQPQHF. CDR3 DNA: TGTGCCAGCAGCTTGGGAGGGTTCGGGCAGCCCCAGCATTTT.

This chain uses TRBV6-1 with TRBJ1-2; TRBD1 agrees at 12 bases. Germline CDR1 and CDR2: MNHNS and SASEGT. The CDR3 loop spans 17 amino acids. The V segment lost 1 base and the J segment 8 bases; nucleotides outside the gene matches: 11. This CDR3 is CASSEGLPGQGAHGYTF. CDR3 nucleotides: TGTGCCAGCAGTGAAGGTTTACCGGGACAGGGGGCGCACGGCTACACCTTC.

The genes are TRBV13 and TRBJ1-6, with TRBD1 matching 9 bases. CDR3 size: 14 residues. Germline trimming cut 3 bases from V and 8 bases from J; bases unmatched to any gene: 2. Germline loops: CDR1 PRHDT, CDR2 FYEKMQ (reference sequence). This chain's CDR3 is CASSFGTGHSPLHF. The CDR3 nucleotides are TGTGCCAGCAGCTTCGGGACAGGGCATTCACCCCTCCACTTT. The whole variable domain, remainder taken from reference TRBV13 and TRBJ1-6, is AAGVIQSPRHLIKEKRETATLKCYPIPRHDTVYWYQQGPGQDPQFLISFYEKMQSDKGSIPDRFSAQQFSDYHSELNMSSLELGDSALYFCASSFGTGHSPLHFGNGTRLTVT.

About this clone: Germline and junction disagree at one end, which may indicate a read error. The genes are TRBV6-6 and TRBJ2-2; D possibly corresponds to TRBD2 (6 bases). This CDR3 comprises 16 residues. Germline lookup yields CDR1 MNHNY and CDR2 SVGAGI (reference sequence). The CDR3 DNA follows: TGTGCCAGCAGTTACGCTGGCGGGGCCAACACCGGGAAGCTGTTTTTT. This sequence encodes CASSYAGGANTGKLFF.

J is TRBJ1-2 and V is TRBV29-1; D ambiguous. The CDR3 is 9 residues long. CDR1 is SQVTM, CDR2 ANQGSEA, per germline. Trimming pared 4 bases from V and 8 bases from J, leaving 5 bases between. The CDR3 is CSVVEGYTF. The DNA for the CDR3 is TGCAGCGTTGTCGAGGGCTACACCTTC.

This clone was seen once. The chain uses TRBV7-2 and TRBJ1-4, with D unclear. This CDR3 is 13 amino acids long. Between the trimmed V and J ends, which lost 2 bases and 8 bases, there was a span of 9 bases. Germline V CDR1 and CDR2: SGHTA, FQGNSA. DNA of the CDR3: TGTGCCAGCAGCTTAAGGTCCGGAGAAAAACTGTTTTTT. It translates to CASSLRSGEKLFF.

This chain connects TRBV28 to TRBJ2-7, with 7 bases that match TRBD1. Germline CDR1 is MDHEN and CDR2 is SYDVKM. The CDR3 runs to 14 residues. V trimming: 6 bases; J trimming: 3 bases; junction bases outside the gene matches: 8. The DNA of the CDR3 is TGTGCCAGCAGGAGCTCAGGGGGACGCTACGAGCAGTACTTC. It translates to CASRSSGGRYEQYF.

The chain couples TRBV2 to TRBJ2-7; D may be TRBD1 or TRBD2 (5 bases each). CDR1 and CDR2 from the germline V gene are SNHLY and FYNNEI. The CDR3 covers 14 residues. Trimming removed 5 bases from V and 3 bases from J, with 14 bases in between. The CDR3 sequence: CASSLGPAGYEQYF. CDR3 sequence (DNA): TGTGCCAGCAGTTTGGGACCGGCCGGCTACGAGCAGTACTTC.